This TCR beta chain was identified in a study of shared T cell receptors in the human thymus (dated by TCRdb to the early 2020s). With regard to the full study: The study examined how the human thymus generates shared, self-reactive T-cell receptor alpha chains.

Library creation used the immunoSEQ multiplex PCR assay. In its TCRdb copy, this immuneACCESS table keeps in-frame sequences only and misses some clones. Where compared with another copy, unresolved V genes explain less than half of these, and the others have no known cause. Recorded for this sample are hundreds of thousands of clones; about 87% of them occurred a single time. Under 0.01% of the sample goes to the ten largest clones. CDR1 and CDR2 are drawn from the germline V gene: MGHRA, YSYEKL. From cysteine to phenylalanine, the CDR3 is 18 amino acids long. Just the 54-base CDR3 DNA is kept, in frame starting at base 1. V loses 0 bases, J loses 0 bases, and the germline ends lie 18 bases apart. This clone was counted once. What this receptor recognizes is not known. Base quality data are lacking; no much larger clone is found one base away. The data also belong to a second study, concerning human thymus T cells. The second publication reports: Donors were immunologically healthy infants undergoing open corrective cardiac surgery for congenital heart defects in Finland. Thymus tissue was collected as surgical resects that were removed during corrective cardiac surgery. Both the thymic and the peripheral blood repertoires appeared to show biased V and J gene segment usage. According to the related research, thymic TCR repertoires were highly overlapping among unrelated individuals. TCR alpha and beta repertoires from about 8 infant thymus samples and a few related peripheral blood samples were characterized in the study. The infant donors were about 6 to 244 days old, and the cohort included five to seven males and a couple of females. Thymocytes were freed from the tissue by mechanical means and kept at -70 degrees C as pellets of roughly 8.5-31 million cells. Genomic DNA was extracted from frozen cell pellets with a QIAsymphony instrument. The immunoSEQ multiplex PCR assay was used to amplify the TCRB and TCRAD loci from a standardized amount of quality-controlled genomic DNA. Amplicons spanned the V(D)J region at a length sufficient to cover the CDR3 and identify V and J genes. Through the commercial immunoSEQ service, the amplicons were sequenced on an Illumina platform. Primer bias and sequencing errors were corrected using previously described methods, and TCRAD and TCRB definitions followed the IMGT database. The repertoires were analysed using immunoSEQ Analyzer 3.0 and VDJTools for basic statistics, V/J segment usage, diversity estimates, rarefaction and pairwise overlap. To estimate diversity, the Chao1, ChaoE, Efron-Thisted, Shannon and inverse Simpson indices were applied, and diversity was also estimated on datasets down-sampled to the smallest sample. Repertoire overlap was assessed by strict matching of CDR3 nucleotide sequence, V gene and J gene, and clustering was done by Jaccard-based multidimensional scaling. On average, roughly 800,000 unique TCRB clonotypes were obtained from thymus samples, compared with some 84,000 from blood samples.

The chain links TRBV4-1 with TRBJ2-7; the best D guess is TRBD2, with 6 bases matching. The TCR sequence derives from a boy in the first two years of life with a congenital heart defect. Donor details come from another sample of the same person, matched by shared clones. Sequencing was performed on thymocytes. CDR3 loop: CASSQELGVAEPSYEQYF. The bases are TGCGCCAGCAGCCAAGAACTGGGGGTAGCGGAGCCCTCCTACGAGCAGTACTTC.